The rows below give T cell receptor beta chains drawn from one sample of a study of T cell changes during pregnancy in multiple sclerosis. The table came from immunoSEQ multiplex PCR; TCRdb's copy has only in-frame clones and leaves some out. Of some 81,000 clones listed, 89% are singletons. Sequencing used peripheral blood, obtained before pregnancy. These receptors were collected from a female donor with multiple sclerosis, enrolled in a pregnancy study. The CDR3 runs from the conserved cysteine through the conserved F or W. The D gene is left open where the match is weak. Only part of the rows carry a size: once, few, many, or a class if the clone is expanded.

D: TRBD2
V: TRBV9
size: -
J: TRBJ2-5
CDR3: CASSVGSGGSQETQYF
DNA: TGTGCCAGCAGCGTAGGTAGCGGGGGGAGCCAAGAGACCCAGTACTTC

D: -
V: TRBV27
size: -
J: TRBJ1-1
CDR3: CASSPRAGRPLEAFF
DNA: TGTGCCAGCAGTCCCCGAGCAGGGCGTCCCCTGGAAGCTTTCTTT

D: -
V: TRBV27
size: -
J: TRBJ1-1
CDR3: CASSFVSRMGDANTEAFF
DNA: TGTGCCAGCAGTTTTGTATCGCGTATGGGAGATGCGAACACTGAAGCTTTCTTT

D: -
V: TRBV14
size: -
J: TRBJ1-2
CDR3: CASSQDATGFYGYTF
DNA: TGTGCCAGCAGCCAAGATGCCACAGGGTTCTATGGCTACACCTTC

D: TRBD1
V: TRBV27
size: -
J: TRBJ2-7
CDR3: CASVPIRGGQGAHEQYF
DNA: TGTGCCAGCGTGCCTATAAGGGGCGGACAGGGGGCCCACGAGCAGTACTTC

D: TRBD1
V: TRBV28
size: -
J: TRBJ1-4
CDR3: CASSLLTGGGEKLFF
DNA: TGTGCCAGCAGTTTACTAACAGGGGGCGGTGAAAAACTGTTTTTT

D: -
V: TRBV30
size: -
J: TRBJ1-6
CDR3: CAWSPRQLYNSPLHF
DNA: TGTGCCTGGAGTCCCAGACAGCTCTATAATTCACCCCTCCACTTT

D: -
V: TRBV4-3
size: -
J: TRBJ1-4
CDR3: CASSQDGRGATNEKLFF
DNA: TGCGCCAGCAGCCAAGATGGGCGGGGGGCGACTAATGAAAAACTGTTTTTT

D: TRBD1
V: TRBV7-2
size: -
J: TRBJ1-1
CDR3: CASTRTGGITEAFF
DNA: TGTGCCAGCACCCGAACAGGGGGCATCACTGAAGCTTTCTTT

D: TRBD1
V: TRBV29-1
size: -
J: TRBJ1-1
CDR3: CSVTTGTNTEAFF
DNA: TGCAGCGTAACGACAGGGACGAACACTGAAGCTTTCTTT

D: -
V: TRBV7-2
size: -
J: TRBJ1-5
CDR3: CASSLKAGNQPQHF
DNA: TGTGCCAGCAGCTTAAAAGCCGGCAATCAGCCCCAGCATTTT

D: -
V: TRBV12-5
size: -
J: TRBJ2-3
CDR3: CASGLGGDTQYF
DNA: TGTGCTAGTGGTTTGGGAGGGGATACGCAGTATTTT

D: -
V: TRBV5-1
size: -
J: TRBJ1-1
CDR3: CASSLRVPNTEAFF
DNA: TGCGCCAGCAGCTTGCGGGTTCCGAACACTGAAGCTTTCTTT

D: -
V: TRBV2
size: -
J: TRBJ1-2
CDR3: CASSEGRRGGWGYTF
DNA: TGTGCCAGCAGTGAAGGGCGTCGGGGGGGCTGGGGCTACACCTTC

D: -
V: TRBV7-9
size: few
J: TRBJ1-3
CDR3: CASSRLTGPGNTIYF
DNA: TGTGCCAGCAGCCGTTTGACAGGACCTGGAAACACCATATATTTT

D: TRBD2
V: TRBV9
size: -
J: TRBJ2-3
CDR3: CASSVTSVGTDTQYF
DNA: TGTGCCAGCAGCGTAACTAGCGTGGGCACAGATACGCAGTATTTT

D: -
V: TRBV9
size: -
J: TRBJ1-2
CDR3: CASSGQENYGYTF
DNA: TGTGCCAGCAGCGGACAGGAAAACTATGGCTACACCTTC

D: -
V: TRBV29-1
size: -
J: TRBJ2-7
CDR3: CSVYRDNYEQYF
DNA: TGCAGCGTGTACCGGGACAACTACGAGCAGTACTTC

D: TRBD2
V: TRBV2
size: -
J: TRBJ2-3
CDR3: CASRVHISGGAPDTQYF
DNA: TGTGCCAGCAGAGTACACATTAGCGGGGGGGCACCAGATACGCAGTATTTT

D: -
V: TRBV5-1
size: once
J: TRBJ2-3
CDR3: CASSPDVDSTDTQYF
DNA: TGCGCCAGCAGTCCAGATGTTGATAGCACAGATACGCAGTATTTT

D: TRBD1
V: TRBV5-6
size: -
J: TRBJ2-7
CDR3: CASSPYSGTGSYEQYF
DNA: TGTGCCAGCAGCCCCTACTCCGGGACAGGATCCTACGAGCAGTACTTC

D: -
V: TRBV7-8
size: -
J: TRBJ1-3
CDR3: CASSLTAGARGNTIYF
DNA: TGTGCCAGCAGCTTAACGGCGGGGGCGCGTGGAAACACCATATATTTT

D: TRBD2
V: TRBV28
size: -
J: TRBJ2-2
CDR3: CASSFRLAGGRGLFF
DNA: TGTGCCAGCAGTTTCCGGCTAGCGGGGGGGCGTGGTCTGTTTTTT

D: TRBD1
V: TRBV5-4
size: -
J: TRBJ2-1
CDR3: CASSYRGGGSYNEQFF
DNA: TGTGCCAGCAGCTATCGAGGGGGCGGCTCCTACAATGAGCAGTTCTTC

D: -
V: TRBV6-5
size: -
J: TRBJ1-6
CDR3: CASSYRDPGPSSLHF
DNA: TGTGCCAGCAGTTACCGCGACCCGGGTCCTTCGTCCCTCCACTTT

D: TRBD1
V: TRBV11-2
size: -
J: TRBJ1-4
CDR3: CASSLGGVGGQGKLFF
DNA: TGTGCCAGCAGCTTAGGAGGTGTCGGGGGACAGGGAAAACTGTTTTTT

D: -
V: TRBV5-5
size: -
J: TRBJ1-3
CDR3: CASSLSSNTIYF
DNA: TGTGCCAGCAGCTTGAGCTCCAACACCATATATTTT

D: -
V: TRBV28
size: -
J: TRBJ1-4
CDR3: CASRTGGNEKLFF
DNA: TGTGCCAGCAGAACGGGGGGCAATGAAAAACTGTTTTTT

D: -
V: TRBV5-8
size: -
J: TRBJ2-1
CDR3: CASSSRLTPHEQFF
DNA: TGTGCCAGCAGCTCGCGTCTCACCCCCCATGAGCAGTTCTTC

D: -
V: TRBV2
size: -
J: TRBJ2-5
CDR3: CASRDTKNQETQYF
DNA: TGTGCCAGCAGGGACACCAAAAACCAAGAGACCCAGTACTTC

D: TRBD2
V: TRBV27
size: -
J: TRBJ2-2
CDR3: CASSPGTSGRTGELFF
DNA: TGTGCCAGCAGTCCCGGGACTAGCGGGAGAACCGGGGAGCTGTTTTTT

D: -
V: TRBV30
size: once
J: TRBJ1-2
CDR3: CAWSGGQGAHGYTF
DNA: TGTGCCTGGAGTGGAGGCCAGGGCGCTCATGGCTACACCTTC

D: -
V: TRBV7-2
size: -
J: TRBJ1-2
CDR3: CASSFDRTTGYTF
DNA: TGTGCCAGCAGCTTCGACCGCACTACTGGCTACACCTTC

D: -
V: TRBV5-1
size: -
J: TRBJ2-1
CDR3: CASSQSPGSWNEQFF
DNA: TGCGCCAGCAGTCAGTCACCAGGGTCATGGAATGAGCAGTTCTTC

D: -
V: TRBV2
size: -
J: TRBJ2-6
CDR3: CASRNGGANVLTF
DNA: TGTGCCAGCCGAAACGGGGGGGCCAACGTCCTGACTTTC

D: TRBD1
V: TRBV28
size: -
J: TRBJ1-2
CDR3: CASRTGQTLLLTF
DNA: TGTGCCAGCAGGACGGGACAGACCCTCCTTCTCACCTTC

D: TRBD2
V: TRBV6-4
size: once
J: TRBJ2-6
CDR3: CASSPGTSSSGANVLTF
DNA: TGTGCCAGCAGTCCCGGGACTAGCAGCTCTGGGGCCAACGTCCTGACTTTC

D: -
V: TRBV4-2
size: -
J: TRBJ2-5
CDR3: CASSQEASYYQETQYF
DNA: TGTGCCAGCAGCCAAGAGGCTAGCTACTACCAAGAGACCCAGTACTTC